Each of the 5 T cell receptor beta chains below was sequenced from the same sample in a study of blood T cell repertoires in COVID-19. Some clones are missing from TCRdb's copy, which holds only in-frame ones; the method was immunoSEQ multiplex PCR. Here the sample spans around 170,000 clones, about 86% being singletons. The sample comprised peripheral blood. The receptor set was obtained from a young man with active or convalescent COVID-19.

The gene calls are TRBV6-1 and TRBJ2-7; 13 bases fit TRBD2. There are 15 residues in the CDR3. V lost 1 base and J lost 7; bases outside the gene matches: 4. Germline V gene sequence: CDR1 MNHNS, CDR2 SASEGT. The CDR3 coding sequence is TGTGCCAGCAGTGAAGGAGGACTAGCGGGAGTTGAGCAGTACTTC. The encoded protein is CASSEGGLAGVEQYF.

V and J are TRBV5-1 and TRBJ2-5; 9 bases align to TRBD1. The CDR3 is 14 residues long. V lost 7 bases to trimming and J lost 5 bases; unmatched junction nucleotides: 9. The V gene's germline CDR1 is SGHRS and CDR2 YFSETQ. The DNA of the CDR3 is TGCGCCAGCCTCCCGGGACAGGGCGCGGAGACCCAGTACTTC. Amino acid sequence: CASLPGQGAETQYF.

This clone appeared once. The rearrangement links TRBV18 to TRBJ1-3; TRBD1 matches at 7 bases. CDR1 and CDR2 (germline): KGHSH, LQKENI. J gave up 0 bases and V 4 bases, and 3 bases lay outside the gene matches. This CDR3 comprises 15 residues. CDR3 protein: CASSRGQDSGNTIYF. CDR3 DNA: TGTGCCAGCTCACGAGGACAGGACTCTGGAAACACCATATATTTT.

This clone occurred a few times. The J gene is TRBJ1-4, the V gene TRBV30; tentatively, D is TRBD1 (5 bases). V shed 4 bases and J shed 5 bases, with 17 bases lying between them. Per the germline V gene, CDR1 is GTSNPN and CDR2 is SVGIG (reference sequence). The CDR3 consists of 15 residues. The CDR3 is CAWTVGGTVNEKLFF. CDR3 DNA sequence: TGTGCCTGGACCGTAGGAGGGACGGTGAATGAAAAACTGTTTTTT.

This clone was counted between two and nine times. At one boundary the junction diverges from the germline segment, which might be a read error. The chain joins TRBV14 to TRBJ1-2, with 9 bases identical to TRBD1. Germline CDR1 reads SGHDN; CDR2 reads FVKESK. The CDR3 is made up of 14 amino acids. Written as DNA, the CDR3 is TGTGCCAGCACCCAAGGACAGGGGCGGTATGGCTACACCTTC. As protein: CASTQGQGRYGYTF. Drawing the rest from reference TRBV14 and TRBJ1-2, the complete variable domain is EAGVTQFPSHSVIEKGQTVTLRCDPISGHDNLYWYRRVMGKEIKFLLHFVKESKQDESGMPNNRFLAERTGGTYSTLKVQPAELEDSGVYFCASTQGQGRYGYTFGSGTRLTVV.